The 8 T cell receptor beta chains below all came from one sample that was sequenced in a study of blood T cell repertoires in COVID-19. TCRdb keeps only in-frame clones here, not all; method: immunoSEQ multiplex PCR. The sample holds about 240,000 clones, about 85% seen once. Source material: peripheral blood. The receptors here all came from a man aged 55-75 years who had recovered from COVID-19.

CDR3 coding DNA: TGTGCCAGCAGCTTTTCGGCAGGGGGAGGTGAAGCTTTCTTT. Its translation: CASSFSAGGGEAFF. This chain uses TRBV11-3 with TRBJ1-1; 7 positions match TRBD1. The trim removed 3 bases at V and 7 bases at J, leaving 8 bases unmatched. The CDR3 loop spans 14 amino acids. Per the germline V gene, CDR1 is SGHNT and CDR2 is YENEEA.

V usage is TRBV6-5 and J usage is TRBJ1-1; 9 bases are a match to TRBD1. Germline CDR1 and CDR2: MNHEY and SVGAGI. V lost 0 bases and J lost 11; bases outside the gene matches: 7. The CDR3 loop spans 14 amino acids. CDR3 DNA sequence: TGTGCCAGCAGTTACTCCGGGACAGGGTCCCGGGCTTTCTTT. Translated, it gives CASSYSGTGSRAFF.

This chain connects TRBV7-9 to TRBJ2-7; weak D call: TRBD1 (5 bases). V was clipped by 1 base and J by 5 bases, with 15 bases between them. The CDR3 is made up of 15 amino acids. CDR1 is SEHNR, CDR2 FQNEAQ, per germline (reference sequence). The CDR3 is CASSLGQTLLDEQYV. For the CDR3, the DNA is TGTGCCAGCAGCTTAGGACAGACCCTACTGGACGAGCAGTACGTC.

The V call is TRBV7-9, the J call TRBJ2-7, with D perhaps TRBD1 (6 bases). Germline V CDR1 and CDR2: SEHNR, FQNEAQ (reference sequence). The CDR3 sequence is 12 residues long. Trimming stripped 11 bases from V and 4 bases from J, with 15 bases between. This CDR3 reads CAADRSGYEQYF. CDR3 DNA sequence: TGTGCCGCGGACAGATCCGGTTACGAGCAGTACTTC.

This sequence joins TRBV11-2 and TRBJ2-2, with D hard to call. The CDR3 has 13 residues. Looked up from germline, CDR1 is SGHAT and CDR2 is FQNNGV. V was trimmed by 5 bases and J by 0 bases, leaving 4 bases between them. In DNA, the CDR3 is TGTGCCAGCAGCCCTACGAACACCGGGGAGCTGTTTTTT. Its translation: CASSPTNTGELFF.

The chain is built from TRBV5-1 and TRBJ1-6; TRBD1 agrees at 7 bases. Germline V gene data show CDR1 as SGHRS and CDR2 as YFSETQ. This CDR3 contains 15 residues. The junction had 6 bases not matched to a gene; V was cut back by 2 bases and J by 7 bases. The CDR3 nucleotides are TGCGCCAGCAGCTTTCGGGGACAGTCGAATTCACCCCTCCACTTT. The encoded protein is CASSFRGQSNSPLHF.

The chain employs TRBV5-1 and TRBJ2-7; D perhaps matches TRBD1 (5 bases). CDR3 length: 13 amino acids. The germline V gene encodes CDR1 SGHRS and CDR2 YFSETQ. Trimming stripped 8 bases from V and 0 bases from J, with 12 bases between. The CDR3 region is CASRQSSSYEQYF. The CDR3 DNA reads TGCGCCAGTAGACAGTCAAGCTCCTACGAGCAGTACTTC.

This clone has just one count. The rearrangement joins TRBV3-1 (or the pseudogene TRBV3-2) to TRBJ2-4; D is uncertain. Trimming removed 8 bases from V and 9 bases from J, with 11 bases in between. The CDR3 loop spans 11 amino acids. Per the germline V gene, CDR1 is LGHDT and CDR2 is YNNKEL (reference sequence). CDR3 sequence reads: CASSRGGIQYF. In DNA form, the CDR3 reads TGTGCCAGCTCCCGCGGTGGCATTCAGTACTTC.